The clone carrying this TCR beta chain was observed a single time. This sample was included in a study of blood T cell repertoires in COVID-19. Assay used: immunoSEQ multiplex PCR; TCRdb lists only in-frame clones, some missing. Altogether more than 200,000 clones are present, around 82% being singletons, with the ten largest covering 7.4%. Participant-given clinical history determined each cohort assignment. The ends lost 5 bases at V and 9 bases at J; junction bases unmatched: 15. Per germline, CDR1 SGHTA and CDR2 FQGTGA. The CDR3 is 17 amino acids. The source material was PBMCs or T cells enriched from blood (not recorded which). The rearrangement links TRBV7-3 to TRBJ2-1, with TRBD2 matching over 11 bases. This receptor was obtained from a woman aged 40 to 50 with acute COVID-19. This CDR3 reads CASSPGLAGGFVGEQFF. As DNA, the CDR3 is TGTGCCAGCAGCCCAGGCCTAGCGGGAGGCTTCGTCGGTGAGCAGTTCTTC.